The clone carrying this T cell receptor (beta chain) was detected once. Trimming removed 2 bases at V and 2 bases at J, with 7 bases between. Per the germline V gene, CDR1 is MNHEY and CDR2 is SMNVEV (reference sequence). CDR3 length: 13 residues. This sample stems from a study of blood T cell repertoires in COVID-19. In the study overall: The origin of the acute and convalescent COVID-19 samples was the United States, Italy and Spain. T cells, B-cell-depleted T cells, or PBMCs supplied cDNA or gDNA.

As originally analysed: Nucleated cell counts were estimated from reference gene primer amplification. The method was immunoSEQ multiplex PCR; TCRdb's version includes in-frame clones alone and lacks a portion of them. The V and J calls and clone size are taken from that table; D and trimming were inferred from the DNA. The sample shows 35,000 to 45,000 clones, about 87% of them seen only once. The V call is TRBV27, the J call TRBJ2-7, with a possible D match to TRBD2 (6 bases). Sequencing input: peripheral blood. The TCR originated in a human donor in a cohort sampled during active COVID-19. CDR3 in DNA: TGTGCCAGCAGTTTAAGGGAGGCCTACGAGCAGTACTTC. Protein product: CASSLREAYEQYF.